This TCR beta chain was recovered during a study of T cells in Graves' hyperthyroidism and ophthalmopathy. V lost 1 base to trimming and J lost 1 base, with 11 bases between them. Germline V lookup: CDR1 SQVTM, CDR2 ANQGSEA. The CDR3 is 15 amino acids. Stable hyperthyroidism: no ophthalmopathy progression over 18 months of follow-up. Patients aged 18 to 65 had newly diagnosed hyperthyroidism of under 2 months' duration. Fresh peripheral blood, roughly 9.6 ml, was the source of the PBMCs. In the case of this clonotype: Its antigen remains unidentified.

Amplified regions were TCR beta CDR3 sequences from RNA transcripts. The primer set for the first-round RT-PCR of the TCR CDR3 was HTBI. TCRdb reprocessed the multiplex PCR reads with MiXCR, giving one entry per CDR3 protein. The sample lists 550,000 to 800,000 distinct CDR3 sequences, approximately 16% occurring once. Regarding the study as a whole: Most clonotypes expanded in thyroid above 0.001 were likewise present in blood.

The TCR comes from a man between 18 and 29 years old with Graves' hyperthyroidism. J is TRBJ2-1 and V is TRBV29-1; tentative D call: TRBD2 (6 bases). Sequencing was done on a sample of blood. In DNA, the CDR3 is TGCAGCGTTGAAGGTTTAAGCGGGTCCTACAATGAGCAGTTCTTC. Translating gives CSVEGLSGSYNEQFF.